This T cell receptor (beta chain) was sequenced for a study of T-cell memory formation after mild COVID-19. TCRdb analysed the 5' RACE reads with MiXCR anew, one entry per CDR3 protein. Altogether hundreds of thousands of distinct CDR3 sequences are present, around a quarter being singletons, with the ten largest covering under 15%. Germline V gives CDR1 SGHVS, CDR2 FQNEAQ. With 5 bases removed from V and 1 base from J, the gap between germline ends came to 8 bases. The CDR3 runs to 13 residues. General study findings and limits: Some clones that responded were present in memory (sampled pre-infection), which suggests cross-reactive memory joined. SARS-CoV-2 specificity was not confirmed for second-wave clones peaking on day 37. Clones that got smaller from day 15 to 85 had even CD4/CD8, while clones growing later tipped toward CD4+.

This clonotype turned up a few times. Its antigen is currently unknown. Sequencing input: PBMCs or a T cell subset sorted from them (not recorded which). The rearrangement links TRBV7-8 to TRBJ1-1; D unresolved. The sequence came from an adult woman who had mild COVID-19 (a few samples of this study predate the infection). Cell type and time point are not known. The CDR3 DNA reads TGTGCCAGCAGCCACCGAGGGAACACTGAAGCTTTCTTT. Residues: CASSHRGNTEAFF.